This TCR beta chain emerged from a study of PD-L1 blockade in urothelial cancer. Study in general: Prior regimens of chemotherapy numbered 0 to 3 per patient. The researchers analyzed blood 3 weeks (second dose) and 6 weeks after treatment start. Median blood clonality was roughly 0.088, with around 83,000 unique TCRs.

Time point denoted: pretreatment peripheral blood. Patients yielded 1 to 8 samples each, pretreatment and on-treatment. Measured with immunoSEQ multiplex PCR; TCRdb has only the in-frame clones, and not every one. This table holds fewer than 80,000 clones, around 81% found once. Deletions cut 6 bases from V and 2 bases from J, with 10 bases between. CDR1 SGHTA and CDR2 FQGNSA come from the germline V gene. The CDR3 covers 14 residues. The rearrangement uses TRBV7-2 and TRBJ2-2, with D tentatively TRBD1 (5 bases). Sequencing was performed on PBMCs, taken around atezolizumab (anti-PD-L1) treatment. The receptor was isolated from a man between 65 and 85 years old with urothelial cancer. CDR3 DNA: TGTGCCAGCAGGGAGACAGTAAACACCGGGGAGCTGTTTTTT. As protein: CASRETVNTGELFF.